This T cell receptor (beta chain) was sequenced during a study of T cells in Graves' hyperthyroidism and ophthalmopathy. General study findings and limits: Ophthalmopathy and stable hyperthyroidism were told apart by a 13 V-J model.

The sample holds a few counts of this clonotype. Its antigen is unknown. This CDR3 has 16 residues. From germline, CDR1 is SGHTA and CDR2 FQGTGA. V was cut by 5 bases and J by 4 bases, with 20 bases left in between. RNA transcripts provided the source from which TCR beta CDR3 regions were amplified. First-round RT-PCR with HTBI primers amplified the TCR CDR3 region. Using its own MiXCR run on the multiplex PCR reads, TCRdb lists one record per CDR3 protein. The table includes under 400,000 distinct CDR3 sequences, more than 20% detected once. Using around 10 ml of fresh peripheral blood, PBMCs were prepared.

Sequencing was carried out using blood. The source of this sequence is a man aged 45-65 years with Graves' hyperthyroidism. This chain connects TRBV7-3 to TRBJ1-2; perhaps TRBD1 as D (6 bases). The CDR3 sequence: CASSASPQGYPYGYTF. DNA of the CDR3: TGTGCCAGCAGCGCCTCGCCCCAGGGGTATCCCTATGGCTACACCTTC.